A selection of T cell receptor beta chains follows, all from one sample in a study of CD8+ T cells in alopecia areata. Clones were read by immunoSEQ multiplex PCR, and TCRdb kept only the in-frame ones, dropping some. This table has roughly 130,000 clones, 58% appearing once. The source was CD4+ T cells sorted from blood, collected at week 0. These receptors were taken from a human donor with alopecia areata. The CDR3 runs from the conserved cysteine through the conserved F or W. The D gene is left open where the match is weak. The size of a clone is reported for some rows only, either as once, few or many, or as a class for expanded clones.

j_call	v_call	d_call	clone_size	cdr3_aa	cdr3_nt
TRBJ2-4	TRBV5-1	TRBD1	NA	CASRMGQGKNIQYF	TGCGCCAGCAGGATGGGACAGGGGAAAAACATTCAGTACTTC
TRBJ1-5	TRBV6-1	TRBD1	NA	CASRRTGENQPQHF	TGTGCCAGCAGGAGGACAGGGGAGAATCAGCCCCAGCATTTT
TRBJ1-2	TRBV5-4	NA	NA	CASSQTSQRRHYGYTF	TGTGCCAGCAGCCAAACATCACAGAGGCGGCACTATGGCTACACCTTC
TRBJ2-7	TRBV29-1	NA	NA	CSVESTGDEQYF	TGCAGCGTTGAGTCGACAGGCGACGAGCAGTACTTC
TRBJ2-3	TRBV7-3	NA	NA	CASSLTAETDTQYF	TGTGCCAGCAGCTTAACGGCGGAAACAGATACGCAGTATTTT
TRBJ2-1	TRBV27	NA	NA	CASNRLDRGGREQFF	TGTGCCAGCAATCGCCTAGACCGAGGAGGGCGTGAGCAGTTCTTC
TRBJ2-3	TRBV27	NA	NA	CASWTPDRDTQYF	TGTGCCAGCTGGACCCCGGACCGAGATACGCAGTATTTT
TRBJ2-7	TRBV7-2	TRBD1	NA	CASSPGGATYEQYF	TGTGCCAGCAGCCCAGGGGGAGCTACCTACGAGCAGTACTTC
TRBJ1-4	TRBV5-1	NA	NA	CASSLGDDGHEKLFF	TGCGCCAGCAGCTTGGGGGACGACGGTCATGAAAAACTGTTTTTT
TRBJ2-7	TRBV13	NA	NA	CASSLDPISYEQYF	TGTGCCAGCAGCTTAGACCCAATATCCTACGAGCAGTACTTC
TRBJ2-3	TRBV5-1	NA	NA	CASSSIHTDTQYF	TGCGCCAGCAGCTCCATCCACACAGATACGCAGTATTTT
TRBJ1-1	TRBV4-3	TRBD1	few	CASSQPRDRAGTEAFF	TGCGCCAGCAGCCAACCGCGGGACAGGGCAGGAACTGAAGCTTTCTTT
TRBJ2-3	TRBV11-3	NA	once	CASSLVVADTQYF	TGTGCCAGCAGCTTAGTGGTCGCAGATACGCAGTATTTT
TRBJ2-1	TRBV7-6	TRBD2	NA	CASSSDPGLASYNEQFF	TGTGCCAGCAGCTCTGATCCGGGACTAGCCTCCTACAATGAGCAGTTCTTC
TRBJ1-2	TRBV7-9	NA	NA	CASSPRDEGSGYTF	TGTGCCAGCAGCCCCCGGGACGAGGGAAGTGGCTACACCTTC
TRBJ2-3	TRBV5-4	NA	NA	CASSVTGNTQYF	TGTGCCAGCAGCGTGACTGGAAATACGCAGTATTTT
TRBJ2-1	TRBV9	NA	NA	CASSVVQGTEQFF	TGTGCCAGCAGCGTAGTTCAGGGCACGGAGCAGTTCTTC
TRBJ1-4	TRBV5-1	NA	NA	CASSEEDGKLFF	TGCGCCAGCAGCGAAGAGGACGGAAAACTGTTTTTT
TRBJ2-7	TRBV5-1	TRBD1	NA	CASSSGTDSYEQYF	TGCGCCAGCAGCTCCGGGACAGACTCCTACGAGCAGTACTTC
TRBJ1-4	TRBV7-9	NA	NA	CASQKDEKLFF	TGTGCCAGCCAGAAGGATGAAAAACTGTTTTTT
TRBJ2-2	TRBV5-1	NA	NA	CASSIGQITNTGELFF	TGCGCCAGCAGCATAGGACAGATAACGAACACCGGGGAGCTGTTTTTT
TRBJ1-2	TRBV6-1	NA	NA	CASSDGWIGRYGYTF	TGTGCCAGCAGTGATGGGTGGATAGGGCGCTATGGCTACACCTTC
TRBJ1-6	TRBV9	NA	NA	CASSVGGRSPNSPLHF	TGTGCCAGCAGCGTAGGGGGCAGGAGCCCTAATTCACCCCTCCACTTT
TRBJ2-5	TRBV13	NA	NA	CASSSRDSPNQETQYF	TGTGCCAGCAGCTCGCGGGACAGCCCTAACCAAGAGACCCAGTACTTC
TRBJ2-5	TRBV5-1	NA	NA	CASSLAAGETQYF	TGCGCCAGCAGCTTGGCCGCCGGAGAGACCCAGTACTTC
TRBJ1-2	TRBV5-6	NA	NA	CASSLTRNYGYTF	TGTGCCAGCAGCTTGACCAGGAACTATGGCTACACCTTC
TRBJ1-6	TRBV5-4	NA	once	CASSLFGEGSPLHF	TGTGCCAGCAGCTTGTTTGGGGAAGGTTCACCCCTCCACTTT
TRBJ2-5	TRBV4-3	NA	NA	CASSQDQLAQETQYF	TGCGCCAGCAGCCAAGATCAGCTAGCGCAGGAGACCCAGTACTTC
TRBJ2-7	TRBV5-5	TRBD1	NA	CASSPQDREPYEQYF	TGTGCCAGCAGCCCGCAGGACAGGGAACCCTACGAGCAGTACTTC
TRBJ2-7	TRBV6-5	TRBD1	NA	CASRRGQGYEQYF	TGTGCCAGCAGGCGGGGACAGGGGTACGAGCAGTACTTC
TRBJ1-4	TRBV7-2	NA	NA	CASAGGNEKLFF	TGTGCCAGCGCCGGGGGGAATGAAAAACTGTTTTTT
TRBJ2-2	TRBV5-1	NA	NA	CASSLDGSRNTGELFF	TGCGCCAGCAGCTTGGACGGGAGTAGGAACACCGGGGAGCTGTTTTTT
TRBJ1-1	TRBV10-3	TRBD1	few	CAITNRQGSDTEAFF	TGTGCCATCACTAACCGACAGGGGAGTGACACTGAAGCTTTCTTT
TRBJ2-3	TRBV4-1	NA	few	CASSQGVTSMDTQYF	TGCGCCAGCAGCCAAGGGGTTACTAGCATGGATACGCAGTATTTT
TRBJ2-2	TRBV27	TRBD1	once	CASSEYRGTGELFF	TGTGCCAGCAGTGAATACAGGGGAACCGGGGAGCTGTTTTTT
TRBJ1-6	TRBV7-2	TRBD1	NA	CASSSTGGGSPLHF	TGTGCCAGCAGCTCGACAGGGGGCGGTTCACCCCTCCACTTT
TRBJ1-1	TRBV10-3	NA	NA	CAIGIGQNTEAFF	TGTGCCATAGGGATAGGACAGAACACTGAAGCTTTCTTT
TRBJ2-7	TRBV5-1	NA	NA	CASSLSSREQYF	TGCGCCAGCAGCTTGTCGAGCAGGGAGCAGTACTTC
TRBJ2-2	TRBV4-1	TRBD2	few	CASSPELADNTGELFF	TGCGCCAGCAGCCCGGAACTAGCGGATAACACCGGGGAGCTGTTTTTT
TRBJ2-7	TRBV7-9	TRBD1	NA	CASSRTGSYEQYF	TGTGCCAGCAGCCGGACAGGTTCCTACGAGCAGTACTTC
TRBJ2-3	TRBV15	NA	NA	CATSGRDGRTDTQYF	TGTGCCACCAGCGGCCGGGACGGCCGCACAGATACGCAGTATTTT
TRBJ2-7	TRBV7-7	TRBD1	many	CASSLTQGHEQYF	TGTGCCAGCAGCCTGACACAGGGGCACGAGCAGTACTTC
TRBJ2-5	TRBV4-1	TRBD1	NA	CASSLGQAQETQYF	TGCGCCAGCAGCCTCGGACAGGCCCAAGAGACCCAGTACTTC
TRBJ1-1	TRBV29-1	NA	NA	CSVLGQKGGNTEAFF	TGCAGCGTTCTTGGGCAGAAGGGGGGAAACACTGAAGCTTTCTTT
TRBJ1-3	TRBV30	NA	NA	CAWSGGFGNTIYF	TGTGCCTGGAGTGGTGGCTTCGGAAACACCATATATTTT
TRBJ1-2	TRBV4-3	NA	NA	CASSQSQGYGYTF	TGCGCCAGCAGCCAATCCCAGGGGTATGGCTACACCTTC
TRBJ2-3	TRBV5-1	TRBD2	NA	CASSLGSGRDTQYF	TGCGCCAGCAGCTTGGGAAGCGGGAGAGATACGCAGTATTTT
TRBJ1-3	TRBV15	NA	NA	CATSRGLGGSSGNTIYF	TGTGCCACCAGCAGAGGCCTCGGCGGGAGCTCTGGAAACACCATATATTTT